These 32 T cell receptor beta chains share one sample of origin, sequenced in a study of chemoradiotherapy in HPV16-positive cancers. Repertoires were generated with immunoSEQ multiplex PCR, while TCRdb's copy carries only in-frame clones and drops some. The sample includes 9,500 to 11,000 clones, less than 80% seen only once; the top ten take over 30%. The specimen was collected from a patient who underwent chemoradiotherapy. All receptors derive from a human donor with HPV-associated anogenital cancer.

The V and J genes are TRBV19 and TRBJ2-1, with TRBD2 matching over 11 bases. The CDR3 runs to 14 residues. From germline, CDR1 is LNHDA and CDR2 SQIVND (reference sequence). CDR3 residues: CATGTSGKYNEQFF. DNA of the CDR3: TGTGCTACCGGGACTAGCGGCAAATACAATGAGCAGTTCTTC.

This chain joins TRBV19 and TRBJ1-4; D perhaps matches TRBD1 (5 bases). Trimming left V 4 bases short and J 3 bases short, with 12 bases between. CDR1 LNHDA and CDR2 SQIVND come from the germline V gene (reference sequence). The length of the CDR3 is 15 residues. CDR3 nucleotides: TGTGCCAGTAGTAAAGGGGCGGGACCTAATGAAAAACTGTTTTTT. Protein: CASSKGAGPNEKLFF.

The genes are TRBV11-2 and TRBJ1-1, with D unclear. The germline V gene has CDR1 SGHAT and CDR2 FQNNGV. V gave up 8 bases and J gave up 1 base, with 8 bases separating them. The CDR3 totals 12 residues. This CDR3 reads CASSRRNTEAFF. DNA for the CDR3: TGTGCCAGCTCGCGGAGGAACACTGAAGCTTTCTTT.

This chain joins TRBV5-1 and TRBJ1-2; no clear D. Germline V CDR1 and CDR2: SGHRS, YFSETQ. V was cut by 4 bases and J by 0 bases, with 10 bases left in between. The CDR3 totals 14 residues. Here the CDR3 DNA reads TGCGCCAGCAGCGAGCAGACCACTAACTATGGCTACACCTTC. Protein: CASSEQTTNYGYTF.

V gene TRBV11-3 combines with J gene TRBJ2-7; 9 bases are a match to TRBD1. The CDR3 runs to 15 residues. J gave up 3 bases and V 4 bases, and 7 bases lay outside the gene matches. CDR1 SGHNT and CDR2 YENEEA come from the germline V gene. CDR3 nucleotides: TGTGCCAGCAGCTCCAATCCGGGACAGGGCTACGAGCAGTACTTC. Translating it yields CASSSNPGQGYEQYF.

The chain is built from TRBV6-5 and TRBJ1-3; D ambiguous. The CDR3 has 15 residues. Trimming cost V 5 bases and J 0 bases, with 11 bases left between them. Germline V lookup: CDR1 MNHEY, CDR2 SVGAGI. The CDR3 coding sequence is TGTGCCAGCAGTAACGGCCCCCACTCTGGAAACACCATATATTTT. It codes for CASSNGPHSGNTIYF.

The chain recombines TRBV11-2 with TRBJ2-5; 10 bases match TRBD1. J gave up 5 bases and V 4 bases, and 10 bases lay outside the gene matches. The germline gives CDR1 SGHAT, CDR2 FQNNGV. The CDR3 is made up of 16 amino acids. For the CDR3, the DNA is TGTGCCAGCAGCTCCTTAGCCGGGACAGGGGCGGAGACCCAGTACTTC. Translating gives CASSSLAGTGAETQYF.

The V and J genes are TRBV5-1 and TRBJ1-6; no clear D. Germline V lookup: CDR1 SGHRS, CDR2 YFSETQ. The V end was cut by 3 bases, the J end by 2 bases, with 6 bases between. This CDR3 region has 14 residues. CDR3 amino acids: CASSYDAYNSPLHF. The CDR3 nucleotides read TGCGCCAGCAGCTACGACGCCTATAATTCACCCCTCCACTTT.

This rearrangement joins TRBV4-3 to TRBJ2-5; D is unclear. The germline gives CDR1 LGHNA, CDR2 YSLEER. V lost 2 bases, J lost 8 bases, and 15 bases lay in between. The CDR3 is 14 amino acids. The CDR3 loop reads CASSQSFTAVTQYF. The CDR3 nucleotides are TGCGCCAGCAGCCAATCGTTCACAGCTGTAACCCAGTACTTC.

The CDR3: CASSPGAGQNTEAFF. Here the CDR3 DNA reads TGTGCCAGCTCACCAGGGGCCGGACAGAACACTGAAGCTTTCTTT. The V and J genes are TRBV18 and TRBJ1-1, with D possibly TRBD1 on 5 matching bases. Germline CDR1 reads KGHSH; CDR2 reads LQKENI. CDR3 length: 15 amino acids. Trimming removed 2 bases at V and 1 base at J, with 11 bases between.

The count of this clone is one. The genes are TRBV4-1 and TRBJ1-4; D might be TRBD1 (5 bases). The CDR3 runs 15 residues. The V and J ends lost 3 bases and 7 bases respectively, with 15 bases between them. The germline V gene encodes CDR1 MGHRA and CDR2 YSYEKL. Here the CDR3 reads CASSHPTDLSEKLFF. In nucleotides, the CDR3 is TGCGCCAGCAGCCACCCGACAGACCTTAGTGAAAAACTGTTTTTT.

The J gene is TRBJ1-4, the V gene TRBV11-3; D not certain. The germline V gene has CDR1 SGHNT and CDR2 YENEEA. The CDR3 spans 12 residues. Trimming removed 5 bases at V and 3 bases at J, with 4 bases between. CDR3 region: CASSASNEKLFF. As DNA, the CDR3 is TGTGCCAGCAGCGCGTCTAATGAAAAACTGTTTTTT.

V is TRBV28 and J is TRBJ1-4; TRBD1 might be the D (6 bases). The CDR3 sequence is 15 residues long. Trimming took 3 bases from V and 8 from J, leaving 16 bases between them. From germline, CDR1 is MDHEN and CDR2 SYDVKM. CDR3 nucleotides: TGTGCCAGCAGTTTGAGGGGGGCGATAGGCGAAAAACTGTTTTTT. The encoded protein is CASSLRGAIGEKLFF.

The table lists this clone with a count of one. The chain links TRBV25-1 to TRBJ1-1, with a tentative D call TRBD1 (5 bases). Per the germline V gene, CDR1 is MGHDK and CDR2 is SYGVNS. The CDR3 has 15 residues. Trimming took off 6 bases at V and 4 bases at J, with 18 bases between the two ends. In DNA form, the CDR3 reads TGTGCCAGCAGGGAGAGACGAGGGACCGGCACTGAAGCTTTCTTT. Residues: CASRERRGTGTEAFF.

The chain combines TRBV4-1 with TRBJ1-2; 10 bases fit TRBD1. This CDR3 has 11 amino acids. The trim removed 5 bases at V and 10 bases at J, leaving 1 base unmatched. CDR1 MGHRA and CDR2 YSYEKL come from the germline V gene. The CDR3 DNA is TGCGCCAGCAGCGGACAGGGGGTCTACACCTTC. Its translation is CASSGQGVYTF.

CDR3 bases: TGTGCCAGCAGTCCCCCCGGGACCGGCCAAGCTTTCTTT. Protein product: CASSPPGTGQAFF. This chain joins TRBV6-5 and TRBJ1-1; tentatively, D is TRBD1 (5 bases). From germline, CDR1 is MNHEY and CDR2 SVGAGI. This CDR3 contains 13 residues. The V gene lost 5 bases and the J gene lost 9 bases, with 16 bases spanning the gap.

The V call is TRBV12-5, the J call TRBJ2-7; D might be TRBD2 (6 bases). V lost 1 base and J lost 7, with 8 bases in between. From germline, CDR1 is LGHNT and CDR2 FRNRAP. This CDR3 contains 12 residues. Here the CDR3 DNA reads TGTGCTAGTGGTTTGGCCGGGACTGAGCAGTACGTC. Its protein product is CASGLAGTEQYV.

This rearrangement joins TRBV11-1 to TRBJ2-6, with D hard to call. CDR1 is SGHAT and CDR2 is FQDESV in the germline V gene (reference sequence). V was cut by 4 bases and J by 0 bases, with 4 bases left in between. The CDR3 runs to 14 residues. CDR3 nucleotide sequence: TGTGCCAGCAGCTCATCCTCTGGGGCCAACGTCCTGACTTTC. Protein: CASSSSSGANVLTF. The whole variable domain, remainder taken from reference TRBV11-1 and TRBJ2-6, is EAEVAQSPRYKITEKSQAVAFWCDPISGHATLYWYRQILGQGPELLVQFQDESVVDDSQLPKDRFSAERLKGVDSTLKIQPAELGDSAMYLCASSSSSGANVLTFGAGSRLTVL.

This chain joins TRBV4-3 and TRBJ2-4, with a tentative D call TRBD2 (6 bases). Trimming pared 4 bases from V and 6 bases from J, leaving 13 bases between. CDR1 and CDR2 (germline): LGHNA, YSLEER. The CDR3 runs 14 residues. CDR3 region: CASSLGVEGNIQYF. The CDR3 DNA sequence: TGCGCCAGCAGCCTCGGAGTGGAGGGAAACATTCAGTACTTC.

The chain combines TRBV9 with TRBJ2-1, with 12 nucleotides matching TRBD2. The CDR3 totals 16 residues. The germline V gene has CDR1 SGDLS and CDR2 YYNGEE. After removal of 0 bases from V and 4 bases from J, the junction contained 2 bases not matched to a gene. The CDR3 DNA reads TGTGCCAGCAGCGTAGCCGGACTAGCGGGATACAATGAGCAGTTCTTC. This gives the protein CASSVAGLAGYNEQFF.

The rearrangement uses TRBV7-6 and TRBJ2-5; 7 nucleotides align to TRBD1. This CDR3 region has 14 residues. Germline assignment: CDR1 SGHVS and CDR2 FNYEAQ. The V segment lost 4 bases and the J segment 4 bases; nucleotides outside the gene matches: 6. The CDR3 sequence: CASSYRQGRETQYF. CDR3 coding DNA: TGTGCCAGCAGCTATAGACAGGGTCGAGAGACCCAGTACTTC.

The chain is built from TRBV29-1 and TRBJ1-1, with no clear D. Germline V gene sequence: CDR1 SQVTM, CDR2 ANQGSEA. CDR3 length equals 14 residues. Between the trimmed V and J ends, which lost 4 bases and 1 base, there was a span of 13 bases. CDR3 residues: CSVVAQLKNTEAFF. CDR3 in DNA: TGCAGCGTTGTAGCACAGTTAAAGAACACTGAAGCTTTCTTT.

This clone was detected only once. Here the CDR3 reads CASDLGTGGREDTQYF. As DNA, the CDR3 is TGTGCCAGCGACCTAGGGACTGGGGGTCGGGAAGATACGCAGTATTTT. The chain is built from TRBV2 and TRBJ2-3, with D perhaps TRBD2 (6 bases). The CDR3 covers 16 residues. The germline V gene has CDR1 SNHLY and CDR2 FYNNEI. V was trimmed by 8 bases and J by 5 bases, leaving 23 bases between them.

The rearrangement links TRBV5-6 to TRBJ1-1; D is unclear. There are 16 residues in the CDR3. V shed 0 bases and J shed 3 bases, with 15 bases lying between them. In germline, CDR1 is SGHDT, CDR2 YYEEEE. CDR3 sequence reads: CASSLGRLPFDTEAFF. In DNA form, the CDR3 reads TGTGCCAGCAGCTTGGGAAGGCTCCCTTTCGACACTGAAGCTTTCTTT.

The chain couples TRBV11-3 to TRBJ2-3, with D uncertain. Germline CDR1 and CDR2: SGHNT and YENEEA. Between the trimmed V and J ends, which lost 0 bases and 2 bases, there was a span of 3 bases. The CDR3 has 13 amino acids. The CDR3 coding sequence is TGTGCCAGCAGCTTAGACCTCACAGATACGCAGTATTTT. Its translation is CASSLDLTDTQYF.

The V and J genes are TRBV7-2 and TRBJ1-2; D is unresolved. This CDR3 has 13 amino acids. With 6 bases removed from V and 7 bases from J, the gap between germline ends came to 15 bases. Per the germline V gene, CDR1 is SGHTA and CDR2 is FQGNSA. The CDR3 region is CASRTQVSGGYTF. The CDR3, as DNA: TGTGCCAGCAGAACTCAAGTTTCTGGTGGCTACACCTTC.

This chain links TRBV5-6 with TRBJ2-1; 8 bases agree with TRBD2. Trimming at V came to 2 bases and at J to 5 bases, leaving 0 bases not matched to a gene. This CDR3 is 13 amino acids long. Germline assignment: CDR1 SGHDT and CDR2 YYEEEE. The CDR3 DNA sequence: TGTGCCAGCAGCTTCGGGGGGGACAATGAGCAGTTCTTC. The encoded protein is CASSFGGDNEQFF.

The chain recombines TRBV7-9 with TRBJ2-3; 7 bases align to TRBD2. This CDR3 has 16 amino acids. The V and J ends lost 2 bases and 2 bases, in that order; junction bases with no gene match: 7. Germline loops: CDR1 SEHNR, CDR2 FQNEAQ (reference sequence). The CDR3 here is CASSLMGTSDTDTQYF. For the CDR3, the DNA is TGTGCCAGCAGCTTAATGGGAACTAGCGACACAGATACGCAGTATTTT. The full variable domain, rest sourced from reference TRBV7-9 and TRBJ2-3, is DTGVSQNPRHKITKRGQNVTFRCDPISEHNRLYWYRQTLGQGPEFLTYFQNEAQLEKSRLLSDRFSAERPKGSFSTLEIQRTEQGDSAMYLCASSLMGTSDTDTQYFGPGTRLTVL.

This chain connects TRBV30 to TRBJ2-7; a possible D gene is TRBD2 (5 bases). V was shortened by 4 bases and J by 3 bases, with 16 bases between the two germline ends. Germline V lookup: CDR1 GTSNPN, CDR2 SVGIG (reference sequence). This CDR3 is 14 amino acids long. The CDR3 reads CAWNSPGKGYEQYF. In nucleotides, the CDR3 is TGTGCCTGGAATTCCCCCGGGAAAGGCTACGAGCAGTACTTC.

The J gene is TRBJ1-6, the V gene TRBV12-5; perhaps TRBD1 as D (5 bases). In germline, CDR1 is LGHNT, CDR2 FRNRAP. Trimming took 3 bases from V and 5 from J, leaving 14 bases between them. CDR3 length equals 16 residues. The CDR3 DNA reads TGTGCTAGTGGTTTTGGGAGGGGACGGGATAATTCACCCCTCCACTTT. Translation gives CASGFGRGRDNSPLHF.

The chain uses TRBV19 and TRBJ1-1; D is undetermined. The CDR3 contains 15 residues. Looked up from germline, CDR1 is LNHDA and CDR2 is SQIVND (reference sequence). Deletions cut 3 bases from V and 1 base from J, with 12 bases between. CDR3 amino acids: CASSIDPATNTEAFF. The CDR3, as DNA: TGTGCCAGTAGTATCGACCCGGCCACGAACACTGAAGCTTTCTTT.

The rearrangement uses TRBV2 and TRBJ2-2; 12 nucleotides align to TRBD2. This CDR3 has 19 amino acids. V lost 7 bases and J lost 5; bases outside the gene matches: 17. From germline, CDR1 is SNHLY and CDR2 FYNNEI. CDR3 DNA sequence: TGTGCCAGCAATCTCAAAAGGACTAGCGGGATAGTTGGGACCGGGGAGCTGTTTTTT. This gives the protein CASNLKRTSGIVGTGELFF.